The rows below give T cell receptor beta chains drawn from one sample of a study of cytomegalovirus exposure and HLA in healthy donors. Data came from immunoSEQ multiplex PCR; TCRdb stores just in-frame clones and leaves some out. In the table there are about 120,000 clones, over 60% of which are singletons. Source material: PBMCs. The receptors shown here come from a middle-aged man in good health and CMV-seropositive. CDR3s include the opening cysteine and the closing phenylalanine or tryptophan. The size field is filled for only some rows; it gives once, few, many or a size class.

v_call	clone_size	cdr3_aa
TRBV6-4	NA	CASSETGGATDTQYF
TRBV5-1	few	CASSGDRDNEQFF
TRBV7-3	NA	CASSLDRENTGELFF
TRBV5-1	NA	CASSLGQAAGEQYF
TRBV7-2	NA	CASEPGGGDTQYF
TRBV18	NA	CASSPRLLAYEQYF
TRBV9	NA	CASSPTRRSFEAFF
TRBV7-9	NA	CASSLNKGEASYEQYF
TRBV6-1	NA	CASSERDRVYTDTQYF
TRBV9	NA	CASHSGTGDEQFF
TRBV5-6	NA	CASSLAPASTGANVLTF
TRBV4-1	once	CASSQFRGQNTGELFF
TRBV4-1	NA	CASSQDPQTGIFSYEQYF
TRBV5-4	NA	CASSPESWAGELFF
TRBV14	NA	CASSQEAGVYWYGYTF
TRBV16	NA	CASSPDAGGFNEQFF
TRBV28	NA	CASLEKGYGEQYF
TRBV2	NA	CASSVELQLAKNIQYF
TRBV19	NA	CASSDGGQSGEQFF
TRBV6-1	NA	CASSGGQGFSEPQHF
TRBV27	NA	CASSRGQKETQYF
TRBV5-8	NA	CASSLRHLGQNEKLFF
TRBV27	NA	CASSSRAIQETQYF
TRBV4-3	NA	CASSQDLGQGTYNEQFF
TRBV28	NA	CASTMRGGGDEQFF
TRBV7-2	NA	CASSPDRGRSEQYF
TRBV19	NA	CASSLQTGGEAFF
TRBV4-3	NA	CASSRGQGTYEQYF
TRBV7-2	NA	CASSLVGGRVNEQFF
TRBV11-1	NA	CASSLETVNEKLFF
TRBV27	NA	CASSLWGRPGSTDTQYF
TRBV5-4	once	CASSLEGTSTDTQYF
TRBV4-2	NA	CASSQGRGAYGYTF
TRBV7-2	NA	CASSFSGDGELFF
TRBV5-1	NA	CASSVISTDTQYF
TRBV15	few	CATSRGLLRGMNTEAFF
TRBV7-3	NA	CASSLAAGADTEAFF
TRBV5-1	NA	CASSPSVGRNTEAFF
TRBV2	NA	CASSERLAVNEQFF
TRBV15	NA	CATSREPGGGYGYTF
TRBV15	NA	CATSRGRASAPDTQYF
TRBV19	NA	CASRQRSGGTSSYEQYF
TRBV5-5	NA	CASSWGGQGRNQPQHF
TRBV5-6	NA	CASSLRSGTLYGYTF
TRBV5-5	NA	CASSLAPGKGNTIYF
TRBV5-4	NA	CASRGTISGANVLTF
TRBV27	NA	CASSRTGLTGNTIYF
TRBV7-2	NA	CASSLGGGYGYTF
TRBV18	NA	CASSLLQGYVYGYTF
TRBV15	NA	CATSRDPQGAYEQYF
TRBV6-6	NA	CASSYSEKRGLTQYF
TRBV5-1	few	CASADSYSYEQYF
TRBV29-1	NA	CSAQKGTGVTGELFF
TRBV5-1	NA	CASSRTPGGRGAPTEAFF
TRBV6-5	NA	CASSYSRGGSGYEQYF
TRBV28	NA	CASHTGHLFNEQFF
TRBV6-5	NA	CASSGQGVSYEQYF
TRBV11-2	NA	CASSSGTGRNSPLHF
TRBV7-9	once	CASSRTGGSGNTIYF
TRBV7-9	NA	CSSSLVPQMIGELFF